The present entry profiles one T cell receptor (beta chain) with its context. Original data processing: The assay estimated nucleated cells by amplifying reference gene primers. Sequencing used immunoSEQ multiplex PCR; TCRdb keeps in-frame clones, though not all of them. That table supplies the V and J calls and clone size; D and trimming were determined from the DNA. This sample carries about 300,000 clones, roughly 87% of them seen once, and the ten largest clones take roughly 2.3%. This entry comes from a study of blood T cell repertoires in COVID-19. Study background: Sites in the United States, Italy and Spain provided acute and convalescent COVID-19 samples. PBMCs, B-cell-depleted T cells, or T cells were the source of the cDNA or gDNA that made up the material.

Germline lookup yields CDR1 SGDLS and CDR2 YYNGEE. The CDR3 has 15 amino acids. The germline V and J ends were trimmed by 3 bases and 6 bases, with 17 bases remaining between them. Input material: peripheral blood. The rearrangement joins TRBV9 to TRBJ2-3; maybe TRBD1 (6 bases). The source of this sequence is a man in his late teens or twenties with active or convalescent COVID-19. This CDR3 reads CASSGTGSGYDTQYF. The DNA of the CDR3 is TGTGCCAGCAGCGGTACAGGGTCGGGCTACGATACGCAGTATTTT.